This TCR beta chain was identified during a study of shared clonotypes between healthy human individuals. General study points: Naive CD4 clonotypes overlapped across a few donors at about 5.2%.

Comments on this clone: Its matching antigen is unknown.

How the authors handled the data: From ImmunoSEQ came sequences covering only the junction and carrying no quality scores, so filtering differed. The data were produced by immunoSEQ multiplex PCR, yet TCRdb's version contains in-frame clones alone and is incomplete. That table gives V, J and clone size, and the DNA gave D and trimming. The data contain approximately 2,200,000 clones, about 92% of them singletons. CD8 cells regarded as naive lacked CD45RO, were positively chosen for CCR7, and omitted terminally differentiated effector memory CD45RA+ cells. The CDR3 runs 16 residues. The ends were cut back, 2 bases at V and 1 base at J, with 14 bases in the middle. Germline-derived CDR1 and CDR2 are ENHRY and SYGVKD.

The chain recombines TRBV10-3 with TRBJ2-5, with D unclear. This TCR derives from a man younger than 35 in good health. Some clones in this sample may be carry-over from other donors' samples. What was sequenced was naive CD8+ T cells from PBMCs. CDR3 bases: TGTGCCATCAGTGAGGGGTTCTCCCCGTTCCAAGAGACCCAGTACTTC. This codes for CAISEGFSPFQETQYF.